This T cell receptor beta chain emerged from a study of blood T cell repertoires in COVID-19. The germline V gene encodes CDR1 SGHTA and CDR2 FQGNSA. This CDR3 has 16 amino acids. V gave up 3 bases and J gave up 2 bases, with 16 bases separating them. Profiling relied on immunoSEQ multiplex PCR, and the TCRdb table lists in-frame clones only, not all of them. The sample lists some 11,000 clones, approximately 87% occurring once. Sequenced material: peripheral blood. The rearrangement links TRBV7-2 to TRBJ2-5, with D possibly being TRBD2 (7 bases). The TCR comes from a human donor in a cohort sampled during active COVID-19. CDR3 in amino acids: CASSLLGGVRQETQYF. The CDR3 nucleotides are TGTGCCAGCAGCTTGTTAGGGGGGGTTCGGCAAGAGACCCAGTACTTC.